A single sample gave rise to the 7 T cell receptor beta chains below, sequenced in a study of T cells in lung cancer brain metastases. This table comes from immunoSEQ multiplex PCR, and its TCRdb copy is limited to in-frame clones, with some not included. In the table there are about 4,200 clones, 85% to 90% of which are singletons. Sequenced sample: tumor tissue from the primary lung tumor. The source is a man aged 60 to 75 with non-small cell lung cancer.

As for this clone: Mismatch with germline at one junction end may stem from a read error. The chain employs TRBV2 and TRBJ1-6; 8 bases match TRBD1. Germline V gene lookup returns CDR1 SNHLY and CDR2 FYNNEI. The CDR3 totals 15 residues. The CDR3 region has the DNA TGTGCCAGCAGGGGACAGGTCTCCAATAATTCACCCCTCCACTTT. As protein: CASRGQVSNNSPLHF.

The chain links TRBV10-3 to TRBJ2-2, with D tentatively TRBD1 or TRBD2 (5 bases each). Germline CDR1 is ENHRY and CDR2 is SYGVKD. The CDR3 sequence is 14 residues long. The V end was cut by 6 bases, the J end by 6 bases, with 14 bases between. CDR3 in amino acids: CAISWDRDAGELFF. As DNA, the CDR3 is TGTGCCATCAGCTGGGACCGTGACGCCGGGGAGCTGTTTTTT.

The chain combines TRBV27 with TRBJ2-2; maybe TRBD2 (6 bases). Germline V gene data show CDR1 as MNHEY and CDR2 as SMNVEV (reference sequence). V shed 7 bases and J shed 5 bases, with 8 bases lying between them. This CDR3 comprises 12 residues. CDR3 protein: CASNRGTGELFF. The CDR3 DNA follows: TGTGCCAGCAACCGGGGGACCGGGGAGCTGTTTTTT.

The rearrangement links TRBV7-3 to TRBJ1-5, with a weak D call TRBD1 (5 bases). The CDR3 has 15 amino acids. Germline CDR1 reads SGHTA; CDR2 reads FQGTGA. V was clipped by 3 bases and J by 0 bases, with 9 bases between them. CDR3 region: CASSFETGSNQPQHF. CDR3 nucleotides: TGTGCCAGCAGCTTCGAAACAGGTAGCAATCAGCCCCAGCATTTT. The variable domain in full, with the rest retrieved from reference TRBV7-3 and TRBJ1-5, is GAGVSQTPSNKVTEKGKYVELRCDPISGHTALYWYRQSLGQGPEFLIYFQGTGAADDSGLPNDRFFAVRPEGSVSTLKIQRTERGDSAVYLCASSFETGSNQPQHFGDGTRLSIL.

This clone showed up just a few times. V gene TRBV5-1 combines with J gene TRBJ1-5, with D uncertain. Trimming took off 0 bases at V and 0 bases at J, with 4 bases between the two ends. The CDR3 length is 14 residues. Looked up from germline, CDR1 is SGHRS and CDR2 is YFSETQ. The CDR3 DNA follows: TGCGCCAGCAGCTTGGACAGTAGCAATCAGCCCCAGCATTTT. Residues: CASSLDSSNQPQHF.

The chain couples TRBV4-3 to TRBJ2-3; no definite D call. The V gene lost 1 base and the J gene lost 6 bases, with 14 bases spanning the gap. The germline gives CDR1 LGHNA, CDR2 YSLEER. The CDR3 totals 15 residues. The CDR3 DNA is TGCGCCAGCAGCCAAGGTACCACGGCCGTTGATACGCAGTATTTT. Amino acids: CASSQGTTAVDTQYF.

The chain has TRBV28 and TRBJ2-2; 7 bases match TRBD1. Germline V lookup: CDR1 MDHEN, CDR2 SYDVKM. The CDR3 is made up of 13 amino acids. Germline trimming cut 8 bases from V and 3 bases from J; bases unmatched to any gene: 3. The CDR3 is CASYDRDTGELFF. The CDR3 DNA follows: TGTGCCAGCTACGACAGGGACACCGGGGAGCTGTTTTTT.